These T cell receptor beta chains were read from a single sample in a study of identical twins. Using its own MiXCR run on the 5' RACE reads, TCRdb lists one record per CDR3 protein. The data show roughly 720,000 distinct CDR3 sequences, with about 18% seen just once and about an eighth held by the top ten. In addition, the sample was reused for a study of T cells expressing NK-cell markers.

Sequenced input: PBMCs. The source is a woman under 30 in good health. CDR3s include the opening cysteine and the closing phenylalanine or tryptophan. Fields, in order: V gene, clone size, D gene, CDR3 length, J gene, CDR3 DNA, CDR3 protein. A D gene is named only where the DNA matches it firmly. For some rows the clone size is stated as once, few or many, or as a class when expanded; others skip it.

v_call: TRBV5-1
clone_size: NA
d_call: NA
cdr3_length: 17
j_call: TRBJ2-2
cdr3_nt: TGCGCCAGCAGCGTTCTAATGGAGGCAGGGAGTACCGGGGAGCTGTTTTTT
cdr3_aa: CASSVLMEAGSTGELFF

v_call: TRBV5-1
clone_size: few
d_call: NA
cdr3_length: 16
j_call: TRBJ2-1
cdr3_nt: TGCGCCAGCAGCCCGGGGACGGGAAGCTCCTACAATGAGCAGTTCTTC
cdr3_aa: CASSPGTGSSYNEQFF

v_call: TRBV6-6
clone_size: few
d_call: NA
cdr3_length: 12
j_call: TRBJ1-1
cdr3_nt: TGTGCCAGCAGTCACACAGACACTGAAGCTTTCTTT
cdr3_aa: CASSHTDTEAFF

v_call: TRBV27
clone_size: few
d_call: NA
cdr3_length: 14
j_call: TRBJ2-1
cdr3_nt: TGTGCCAGCAGGCCCCGGGGCTCCTACAATGAGCAGTTCTTC
cdr3_aa: CASRPRGSYNEQFF

v_call: TRBV11-1
clone_size: NA
d_call: NA
cdr3_length: 18
j_call: TRBJ2-1
cdr3_nt: TGTGCCAGCAGCTTAGGGGACTCAACTAGGGGGGTATACAATGAGCAGTTCTTC
cdr3_aa: CASSLGDSTRGVYNEQFF

v_call: TRBV29-1
clone_size: many
d_call: NA
cdr3_length: 12
j_call: TRBJ2-3
cdr3_nt: TGCAGTGTCGGGGGTAGCACAGATACGCAGTATTTT
cdr3_aa: CSVGGSTDTQYF

v_call: TRBV6-5
clone_size: NA
d_call: NA
cdr3_length: 14
j_call: TRBJ2-3
cdr3_nt: TGTGCCAGCAGGGCGGCGGCTAGCACAGATACGCAGTATTTT
cdr3_aa: CASRAAASTDTQYF

v_call: TRBV12-3/TRBV12-4
clone_size: NA
d_call: NA
cdr3_length: 12
j_call: TRBJ1-5
cdr3_nt: TGTGCCAGCAGTTTAGCGGCAGGGCCCCAGCATTTT
cdr3_aa: CASSLAAGPQHF

v_call: TRBV6-2/TRBV6-3
clone_size: NA
d_call: TRBD2
cdr3_length: 16
j_call: TRBJ2-2
cdr3_nt: TGTGCCAGCGGACTAGCGGGAGTAGGATACACCGGGGAGCTGTTTTTT
cdr3_aa: CASGLAGVGYTGELFF

v_call: TRBV5-1
clone_size: few
d_call: NA
cdr3_length: 13
j_call: TRBJ1-6
cdr3_nt: TGCGCCAGCAGCCCCTCAATCGATTCACCCCTCCACTTT
cdr3_aa: CASSPSIDSPLHF

v_call: TRBV6-6
clone_size: NA
d_call: NA
cdr3_length: 11
j_call: TRBJ1-2
cdr3_nt: TGTGCCAGCAGCCTAGACCTAGGCTACACCTTC
cdr3_aa: CASSLDLGYTF

v_call: TRBV25-1
clone_size: NA
d_call: NA
cdr3_length: 13
j_call: TRBJ2-5
cdr3_nt: TGTGCCAGCAGTGTCAGTGGAGAAGAGACCCAGTACTTC
cdr3_aa: CASSVSGEETQYF

v_call: TRBV12-3/TRBV12-4
clone_size: few
d_call: TRBD2
cdr3_length: 16
j_call: TRBJ2-5
cdr3_nt: TGTGCCAGCAGTGTGGGACTAGCGGGAGTCTCTGAGACCCAGTACTTC
cdr3_aa: CASSVGLAGVSETQYF

v_call: TRBV10-3
clone_size: many
d_call: NA
cdr3_length: 15
j_call: TRBJ2-2
cdr3_nt: TGTGCCATCAGGACAGGTTGGGAGAGGACCGGGGAGCTGTTTTTT
cdr3_aa: CAIRTGWERTGELFF